Shown below are 25 T cell receptor beta chains from a single sample sequenced in a study of T cells after posttransplantation cyclophosphamide. The repertoire was sequenced with immunoSEQ multiplex PCR; TCRdb's copy has only in-frame clones and lacks some. The data contain fewer than 12,000 clones, 86% of them singletons. A marrow graft followed busulfan-fludarabine conditioning, with cyclophosphamide on days +3 and +4. The sample here was CD4+ T cells sorted from PBMCs, taken after allogeneic stem cell transplant with posttransplant cyclophosphamide. The receptors here all came from a young adult male patient who received an allogeneic stem cell transplant from a related donor, was CMV-positive, and had acute GVHD only. Among the T cells, some may be from the graft donor.

This clone was seen just once. The chain is built from TRBV4-3 and TRBJ1-1; D remains ambiguous. The CDR3 contains 14 residues. Trimming removed 1 base from V and 0 bases from J, with 6 bases in between. CDR1 is LGHNA, CDR2 YSLEER, per germline. The CDR3 here is CASSQGVMNTEAFF. The CDR3 DNA follows: TGCGCCAGCAGCCAAGGCGTGATGAACACTGAAGCTTTCTTT.

CDR3 amino acids: CSVEPFGAGMNTEAFF. The CDR3 DNA reads TGCAGCGTTGAACCCTTTGGGGCTGGGATGAACACTGAAGCTTTCTTT. The genes are TRBV29-1 and TRBJ1-1; D is perhaps TRBD1 (5 bases). V was pared by 2 bases and J by 0 bases, with 16 bases between. CDR1 SQVTM and CDR2 ANQGSEA come from the germline V gene. The CDR3 contains 16 residues. Looking up the rest from reference TRBV29-1 and TRBJ1-1 gives the full variable domain: SAVISQKPSRDICQRGTSLTIQCQVDSQVTMMFWYRQQPGQSLTLIATANQGSEATYESGFVIDKFPISRPNLTFSTLTVSNMSPEDSSIYLCSVEPFGAGMNTEAFFGQGTRLTVV.

The CDR3 coding sequence is TGTGCCAGCTCACGCATACAGGGGACAGGAAACACCATATATTTT. Encoded protein: CASSRIQGTGNTIYF. V usage is TRBV18 and J usage is TRBJ1-3; 7 bases are shared with TRBD1. J was trimmed by 4 bases and V by 4 bases; bases with no gene match: 7. Per germline, CDR1 KGHSH and CDR2 LQKENI. CDR3 length: 15 amino acids. Drawing the rest from reference TRBV18 and TRBJ1-3, the complete variable domain is NAGVMQNPRHLVRRRGQEARLRCSPMKGHSHVYWYRQLPEEGLKFMVYLQKENIIDESGMPKERFSAEFPKEGPSILRIQQVVRGDSAAYFCASSRIQGTGNTIYFGEGSWLTVV.

The chain recombines TRBV4-1 with TRBJ2-3; D not certain. The V end was cut by 1 base, the J end by 4 bases, with 9 bases between. The germline CDR1 and CDR2 sequences are MGHRA and YSYEKL. The CDR3 has 14 residues. CDR3 nucleotide sequence: TGCGCCAGCAGCCAAGTTGGCGGCCCAGATACGCAGTATTTT. Protein sequence: CASSQVGGPDTQYF.

The rearrangement links TRBV5-5 to TRBJ1-5; D remains unclear. The CDR3 is 15 residues long. CDR1 and CDR2 (germline): SGHKS, YYEKEE (reference sequence). The V gene lost 4 bases and the J gene lost 2 bases, with 13 bases spanning the gap. The CDR3 coding sequence is TGTGCCAGCAGCCGGGGTCCGGAGGGCAATCAGCCCCAGCATTTT. Protein product: CASSRGPEGNQPQHF.

This clone has a single count. As DNA, the CDR3 is TGTGCCAGCAGTGCACAGGGCGGGAACACTGAAGCTTTCTTT. Residues: CASSAQGGNTEAFF. The V gene is TRBV25-1, the J gene TRBJ1-1; D is possibly TRBD1 (6 bases). The ends were cut back, 4 bases at V and 1 base at J, with 10 bases in the middle. Germline V CDR1 and CDR2: MGHDK, SYGVNS. This CDR3 spans 14 amino acids. The full variable domain, its missing parts supplied by reference TRBV25-1 and TRBJ1-1, is EADIYQTPRYLVIGTGKKITLECSQTMGHDKMYWYQQDPGMELHLIHYSYGVNSTEKGDLSSESTVSRIRTEHFPLTLESARPSHTSQYLCASSAQGGNTEAFFGQGTRLTVV.

The rearrangement uses TRBV5-4 and TRBJ1-5; 8 bases are a match to TRBD1. CDR1 is SGHNT, CDR2 YYREEE, per germline (reference sequence). This CDR3 contains 13 residues. The V gene end was trimmed by 3 bases and the J gene end by 8 bases; junction bases not matched to a gene: 4. The CDR3 reads CASSWDRTEPQHF. The CDR3 bases are TGTGCCAGCAGCTGGGACAGGACAGAGCCCCAGCATTTT.

The chain recombines TRBV7-2 with TRBJ1-1, with a tentative D call TRBD1 (5 bases). The V and J ends lost 3 bases and 0 bases respectively, with 8 bases between them. Per germline, CDR1 SGHTA and CDR2 FQGNSA. CDR3 length equals 14 residues. The CDR3 DNA reads as TGTGCCAGCAGCTTTTCAGGGTTGAACACTGAAGCTTTCTTT. Protein sequence: CASSFSGLNTEAFF. Supplemented by reference TRBV7-2 and TRBJ1-1, the full variable domain reads GAGVSQSPSNKVTEKGKDVELRCDPISGHTALYWYRQSLGQGLEFLIYFQGNSAPDKSGLPSDRFSAERTGGSVSTLTIQRTQQEDSAVYLCASSFSGLNTEAFFGQGTRLTVV.

J is TRBJ2-5 and V is TRBV5-1, with 9 nucleotides matching TRBD2. In germline, CDR1 is SGHRS, CDR2 YFSETQ. V was pared by 5 bases and J by 2 bases, with 7 bases of the junction left unmatched. This CDR3 has 15 amino acids. The CDR3 DNA is TGCGCCAGCAGTTACCTAGCGGGGCAACAAGAGACCCAGTACTTC. Translating it yields CASSYLAGQQETQYF.

In its sample, this clone was seen once. This chain connects TRBV6-5 to TRBJ2-2, with a weak D call TRBD2 (6 bases). V was trimmed by 10 bases and J by 4 bases, leaving 16 bases between them. The CDR3 is made up of 14 amino acids. The V gene's germline CDR1 is MNHEY and CDR2 SVGAGI. The CDR3 coding sequence is TGTGCCACCCTAACTCTAGCGCGCACCGGGGAGCTGTTTTTT. Its translation: CATLTLARTGELFF.

This rearrangement joins TRBV5-1 to TRBJ1-5; D is possibly TRBD1 (6 bases). The CDR3 consists of 14 residues. V was trimmed by 3 bases and J by 4 bases, leaving 11 bases between them. The germline gives CDR1 SGHRS, CDR2 YFSETQ. CDR3 nucleotides: TGCGCCAGCAGCTCCGGGACAAGTAATCAGCCCCAGCATTTT. It encodes CASSSGTSNQPQHF.

This chain links TRBV30 with TRBJ2-1; TRBD1 agrees at 8 bases. V was clipped by 1 base and J by 6 bases; unmatched bases: 5. Germline V CDR1 and CDR2: GTSNPN, SVGIG (reference sequence). This CDR3 spans 14 amino acids. CDR3 nucleotides: TGTGCCTGGAGTGGGGGACAGGTAGCCAATGAGCAGTTCTTC. Protein product: CAWSGGQVANEQFF.

The rearrangement links TRBV9 to TRBJ1-1, with 8 bases lining up with TRBD1. J lost 0 bases, V lost 0 bases, and 7 bases had no gene match. The CDR3 contains 17 residues. Germline V gene lookup returns CDR1 SGDLS and CDR2 YYNGEE. Written as DNA, the CDR3 is TGTGCCAGCAGCGTAGCAGGGGGCCAGGGATTGAACACTGAAGCTTTCTTT. Residues: CASSVAGGQGLNTEAFF.

V is TRBV14 and J is TRBJ2-3, with TRBD2 matching 9 bases. Germline lookup yields CDR1 SGHDN and CDR2 FVKESK. CDR3 length: 19 amino acids. Losses at the gene ends were 4 bases for V and 0 bases for J; bases not matched to a gene: 14. CDR3: CASSREFERGAGSTDTQYF. Written as DNA, the CDR3 is TGTGCCAGCAGCCGCGAGTTTGAGCGGGGGGCAGGGAGCACAGATACGCAGTATTTT.

About this clone: Other nucleotide sequences from this sample produce the same CDR3. This rearrangement joins TRBV10-2 to TRBJ1-5, with D possibly being TRBD1 (5 bases). In germline, CDR1 is WSHSY, CDR2 SAAADI. V was trimmed by 4 bases and J by 4 bases, leaving 11 bases between them. The CDR3 totals 14 residues. CDR3: CASSATVWNQPQHF. As DNA, the CDR3 is TGCGCCAGCAGTGCGACAGTCTGGAATCAGCCCCAGCATTTT.

This clone was detected only a few times. V and J are TRBV10-3 and TRBJ1-4, with D perhaps TRBD1 (5 bases). V was pared by 3 bases and J by 6 bases, with 11 bases between. Germline values: CDR1 ENHRY, CDR2 SYGVKD. CDR3 length equals 14 residues. CDR3 DNA: TGTGCCATCAGTGAAAAGGGGCGTGATGAAAAACTGTTTTTT. Amino acid sequence: CAISEKGRDEKLFF.

V usage is TRBV5-6 and J usage is TRBJ2-3; 10 bases agree with TRBD1. From germline, CDR1 is SGHDT and CDR2 YYEEEE. The CDR3 has 15 residues. Unmatched junction bases numbered 5, after V lost 4 bases and J lost 3 bases. CDR3: CASSPPDRGTDTQYF. CDR3 DNA: TGTGCCAGCAGCCCCCCGGACAGGGGGACAGATACGCAGTATTTT. The complete variable domain, with remaining parts taken from reference TRBV5-6 and TRBJ2-3, reads DAGVTQSPTHLIKTRGQQVTLRCSPKSGHDTVSWYQQALGQGPQFIFQYYEEEERQRGNFPDRFSGHQFPNYSSELNVNALLLGDSALYLCASSPPDRGTDTQYFGPGTRLTVL.

CDR3 loop: CASSPWTGGSYNEQFF. As DNA, the CDR3 is TGTGCCAGCAGCCCTTGGACAGGGGGCTCCTACAATGAGCAGTTCTTC. The chain uses TRBV7-8 and TRBJ2-1; 10 bases are a match to TRBD1. The V gene end was trimmed by 5 bases and the J gene end by 0 bases; junction bases not matched to a gene: 4. CDR3 length: 16 amino acids. Germline CDR1 SGHVS, CDR2 FQNEAQ.

This chain links TRBV7-2 with TRBJ2-5, with 11 bases identical to TRBD1. The end of the DNA aligns better with TRBJ2-7, so the J call may be wrong. The CDR3 runs 15 residues. From germline, CDR1 is SGHTA and CDR2 FQGNSA. CDR3 DNA sequence: TGTGCCAGCAGCCCGGACAGGGGGCCCCCCTACGAGCAGTACTTC. Its protein product is CASSPDRGPPYEQYF.

The chain has TRBV7-2 and TRBJ2-4, with D maybe TRBD2 (5 bases). The CDR3 totals 13 residues. Germline V gene data show CDR1 as SGHTA and CDR2 as FQGNSA. V shed 5 bases and J shed 9 bases, with 14 bases lying between them. The CDR3 protein is CASSPGRGGIQYF. DNA of the CDR3: TGTGCCAGCAGCCCCGGTAGAGGAGGCATTCAGTACTTC.

The J gene is TRBJ2-6, the V gene TRBV6-1, with 7 bases that match TRBD1. J gave up 9 bases and V 5 bases, and 4 bases lay outside the gene matches. The CDR3 sequence is 13 residues long. Germline V gives CDR1 MNHNS, CDR2 SASEGT. CDR3 in DNA: TGTGCCAGCAGTTCCGGGACAGACAACGTCCTGACTTTC. Its translation: CASSSGTDNVLTF.

The chain combines TRBV6-4 with TRBJ1-5, with 9 bases that match TRBD1. Germline trimming cut 6 bases from V and 2 bases from J; bases unmatched to any gene: 5. Germline loops: CDR1 MRHNA, CDR2 SNTAGT. This CDR3 spans 15 amino acids. The chain's CDR3 is CASREQGAGNQPQHF. The CDR3 DNA reads TGTGCCAGCAGGGAACAGGGGGCTGGCAATCAGCCCCAGCATTTT.

The chain has TRBV18 and TRBJ1-1; 8 bases agree with TRBD1. The CDR3 is made up of 17 amino acids. The germline V gene has CDR1 KGHSH and CDR2 LQKENI. V trimming: 1 base; J trimming: 1 base; junction bases outside the gene matches: 8. Written as DNA, the CDR3 is TGTGCCAGCTCACCACGTGTTCCGGGACAGGCGAACACTGAAGCTTTCTTT. This encodes CASSPRVPGQANTEAFF. Complete variable domain (other parts from reference TRBV18 and TRBJ1-1): NAGVMQNPRHLVRRRGQEARLRCSPMKGHSHVYWYRQLPEEGLKFMVYLQKENIIDESGMPKERFSAEFPKEGPSILRIQQVVRGDSAAYFCASSPRVPGQANTEAFFGQGTRLTVV.

V usage is TRBV28 and J usage is TRBJ1-1; 7 positions agree with TRBD1. Germline CDR1 and CDR2: MDHEN and SYDVKM. This CDR3 contains 17 residues. V was clipped by 6 bases and J by 1 base; unmatched bases: 14. The CDR3 bases are TGTGCCAGCAGCTCGTGGGGGCGCAGGGGGAGGAACACTGAAGCTTTCTTT. This encodes CASSSWGRRGRNTEAFF.

V is TRBV28 and J is TRBJ1-4; D not resolved. The CDR3 is 16 residues long. CDR1 and CDR2 (germline): MDHEN, SYDVKM. Trimming removed 8 bases from V and 0 bases from J, with 16 bases in between. The CDR3 nucleotides read TGTGCCAGCGGCTACTTTTTTACAGCAACTAATGAAAAACTGTTTTTT. Protein product: CASGYFFTATNEKLFF. The full variable domain, with the rest looked up from reference TRBV28 and TRBJ1-4, is DVKVTQSSRYLVKRTGEKVFLECVQDMDHENMFWYRQDPGLGLRLIYFSYDVKMKEKGDIPEGYSVSREKKERFSLILESASTNQTSMYLCASGYFFTATNEKLFFGSGTQLSVL.